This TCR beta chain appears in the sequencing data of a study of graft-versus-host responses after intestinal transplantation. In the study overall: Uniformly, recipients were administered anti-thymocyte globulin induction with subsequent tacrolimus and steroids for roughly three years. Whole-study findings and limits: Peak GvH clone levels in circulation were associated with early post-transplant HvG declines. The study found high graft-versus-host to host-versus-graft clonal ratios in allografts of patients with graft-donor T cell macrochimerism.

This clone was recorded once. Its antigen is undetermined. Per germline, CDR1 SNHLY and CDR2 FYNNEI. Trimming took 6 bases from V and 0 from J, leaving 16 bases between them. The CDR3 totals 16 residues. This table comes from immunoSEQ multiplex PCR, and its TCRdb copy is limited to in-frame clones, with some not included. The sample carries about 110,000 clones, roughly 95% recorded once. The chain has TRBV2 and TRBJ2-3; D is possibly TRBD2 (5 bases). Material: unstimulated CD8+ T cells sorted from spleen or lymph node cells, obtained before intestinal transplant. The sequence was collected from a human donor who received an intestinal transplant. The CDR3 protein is CASRVSSGISTDTQYF. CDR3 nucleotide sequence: TGTGCCAGCAGGGTATCCAGCGGAATTAGCACAGATACGCAGTATTTT.